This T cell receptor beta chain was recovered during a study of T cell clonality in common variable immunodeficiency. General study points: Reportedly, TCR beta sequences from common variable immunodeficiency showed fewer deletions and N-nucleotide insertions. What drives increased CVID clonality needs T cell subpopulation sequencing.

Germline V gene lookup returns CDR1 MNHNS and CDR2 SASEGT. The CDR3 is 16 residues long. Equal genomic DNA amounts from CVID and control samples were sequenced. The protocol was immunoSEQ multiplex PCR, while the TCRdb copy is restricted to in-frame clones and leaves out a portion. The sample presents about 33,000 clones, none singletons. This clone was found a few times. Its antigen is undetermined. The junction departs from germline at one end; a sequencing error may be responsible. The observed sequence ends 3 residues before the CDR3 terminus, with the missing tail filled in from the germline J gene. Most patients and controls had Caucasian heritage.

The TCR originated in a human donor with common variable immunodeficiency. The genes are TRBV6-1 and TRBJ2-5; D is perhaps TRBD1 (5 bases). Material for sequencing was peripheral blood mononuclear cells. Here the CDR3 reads CASREGSPGPQETQYF. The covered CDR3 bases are TGTGCCAGCAGAGAAGGCTCCCCAGGGCCCCAAGAGACC.